This record concerns one TCR beta chain sequence. What it binds is not known. This sample was included in a study of chemoradiotherapy in HPV16-positive cancers. Points from the study as a whole: Candidate HPV-specific clones and E7-related TCR motifs grew in tumor during treatment. Only a couple of HPV16-positive patients supplied the functional HPV-specificity definition.

Clones were read by immunoSEQ multiplex PCR, and TCRdb kept only the in-frame ones, dropping some. The table records under 2,500 clones, 80% to 90% of them present only once. The sequence came from a human donor with HPV-associated anogenital cancer. Sequencing was performed on tumor tissue, taken from a patient who underwent chemoradiotherapy.

The chain's CDR3 is CASRRQVTNEKLFF. The CDR3 nucleotides are TGTGCCAGCAGACGCCAAGTTACTAATGAAAAACTGTTTTTT. V gene TRBV7-9 combines with J gene TRBJ1-4; no clear D. Germline CDR1 and CDR2: SEHNR and FQNEAQ (reference sequence). Trimming cost V 6 bases and J 2 bases, with 10 bases left between them. This CDR3 spans 14 amino acids.